The 28 T cell receptor beta chains in this list originate from one sample, sequenced in a study of post-analysis software for immune sequencing data. Study-level findings and limits: There were five TRBV segments more frequent in patients than controls, and TRBV5-6, TRBV5-1 and TRBV20-1 were among them.

Every TCR beta cDNA library bore unique molecular identifiers. TCRdb recomputed calls from the PCR reads with MiXCR, one row per CDR3 protein. The table shows approximately 730,000 distinct CDR3 sequences, with less than 35% occurring only once. No antigen has been identified for these receptors. Sequenced material: blood. The receptors were gathered from a girl aged 5-17 years with multiple sclerosis.

The chain is built from TRBV5-5 and TRBJ1-1, with D possibly matching TRBD1 (5 bases). The CDR3 is 16 amino acids. From germline, CDR1 is SGHKS and CDR2 YYEKEE (reference sequence). The V end was cut by 1 base, the J end by 1 base, with 14 bases between. CDR3 in amino acids: CASSLMGGTANTEAFF. CDR3 nucleotide sequence: TGTGCCAGCAGCTTGATGGGGGGGACGGCGAACACTGAAGCTTTCTTT.

This clonotype was seen a handful of times. V is TRBV9 and J is TRBJ2-7; D is uncertain. CDR3 length: 14 amino acids. V was shortened by 0 bases and J by 7 bases, with 14 bases between the two germline ends. Germline V gene sequence: CDR1 SGDLS, CDR2 YYNGEE. CDR3 sequence: CASSVGTAAWEQYF. The CDR3 nucleotides are TGTGCCAGCAGCGTAGGGACGGCCGCCTGGGAGCAGTACTTC.

The V and J genes are TRBV27 and TRBJ2-1; no definite D call. The CDR3 length is 13 residues. V lost 8 bases, J lost 0 bases, and 8 bases lay in between. Germline-derived CDR1 and CDR2 are MNHEY and SMNVEV (reference sequence). CDR3 protein: CASGWSSYNEQFF. For the CDR3, the DNA is TGTGCCAGCGGGTGGAGCTCCTACAATGAGCAGTTCTTC.

V and J are TRBV29-1 and TRBJ2-7, with TRBD2 matching over 14 bases. The CDR3 has 14 amino acids. CDR1 is SQVTM, CDR2 ANQGSEA, per germline. The V and J ends lost 5 bases and 5 bases, in that order; junction bases with no gene match: 5. This chain's CDR3 is CSVSGLAGAHEQYF. As DNA, the CDR3 is TGCAGCGTTTCGGGACTAGCGGGAGCCCACGAGCAGTACTTC.

This clonotype has only a few counts. This rearrangement joins TRBV20-1 to TRBJ1-5, with a possible D match to TRBD1 (6 bases). CDR1 DFQATT and CDR2 SNEGSKA come from the germline V gene (reference sequence). This CDR3 is 18 amino acids long. V gave up 0 bases and J gave up 5 bases, with 23 bases separating them. CDR3 region: CSARDPAPGRGFDQPQHF. CDR3 sequence (DNA): TGCAGTGCTAGAGATCCGGCCCCAGGGAGGGGGTTCGATCAGCCCCAGCATTTT.

The rearrangement uses TRBV10-3 and TRBJ2-3, with 10 bases lining up with TRBD2. The germline CDR1 and CDR2 sequences are ENHRY and SYGVKD. CDR3 length: 15 amino acids. V was clipped by 3 bases and J by 3 bases; unmatched bases: 3. The CDR3 is CAISDGLAETDTQYF. The DNA for the CDR3 is TGTGCCATCAGTGACGGACTAGCGGAAACAGATACGCAGTATTTT.

The gene calls are TRBV24-1 and TRBJ2-1; D not certain. This CDR3 has 16 residues. Germline V lookup: CDR1 KGHDR, CDR2 SFDVKD. V shed 5 bases and J shed 3 bases, with 16 bases lying between them. This CDR3 is CATSGAAPTGYNEQFF. The CDR3 DNA reads as TGTGCCACCAGTGGCGCCGCACCTACGGGCTACAATGAGCAGTTCTTC.

The chain joins TRBV7-2 to TRBJ2-7; D ambiguous. The CDR3 spans 12 residues. Germline V lookup: CDR1 SGHTA, CDR2 FQGNSA. V was pared by 1 base and J by 7 bases, with 8 bases between. CDR3 in DNA: TGTGCCAGCAGCTTAGGGTGGGTGGAGCAGTACTTC. Residues: CASSLGWVEQYF.

This chain links TRBV7-9 with TRBJ2-1, with 12 bases fitting TRBD1. Germline CDR1 is SEHNR and CDR2 is FQNEAQ (reference sequence). J lost 9 bases, V lost 5 bases, and 14 bases had no gene match. This CDR3 has 17 residues. This CDR3 is CASSSTGTGGVRTEQFF. In DNA form, the CDR3 reads TGTGCCAGCAGCAGCACAGGGACAGGGGGCGTGCGGACTGAGCAGTTCTTC. The full variable domain, rest sourced from reference TRBV7-9 and TRBJ2-1, is DTGVSQNPRHKITKRGQNVTFRCDPISEHNRLYWYRQTLGQGPEFLTYFQNEAQLEKSRLLSDRFSAERPKGSFSTLEIQRTEQGDSAMYLCASSSTGTGGVRTEQFFGPGTRLTVL.

The DNA for the CDR3 is TGTGCCAGCATTCTCCGGGACACCTTCAATCAGCCCCAGCATTTT. Amino acid sequence: CASILRDTFNQPQHF. The chain carries TRBV28 and TRBJ1-5; the D gene is possibly TRBD1 (6 bases). V lost 7 bases and J lost 3, with 16 bases in between. Germline V gene lookup returns CDR1 MDHEN and CDR2 SYDVKM. This CDR3 contains 15 residues.

The DNA for the CDR3 is TGCAGCGTTGAAGATCCCCTGGGGGGGCCTTATGAGCAGTTCTTC. It translates to CSVEDPLGGPYEQFF. V is TRBV29-1 and J is TRBJ2-1; maybe TRBD2 (7 bases). There are 15 residues in the CDR3. The V end was cut by 0 bases, the J end by 8 bases, with 17 bases between. Germline V CDR1 and CDR2: SQVTM, ANQGSEA.

V gene TRBV24-1 combines with J gene TRBJ2-3; D gene unclear. V dropped 10 bases and J dropped 4 bases, with 14 bases sitting between them. Germline CDR1 reads KGHDR; CDR2 reads SFDVKD. This CDR3 has 13 residues. The CDR3 protein is CATSQTGPDTQYF. The CDR3 DNA reads TGTGCCACTTCGCAGACGGGCCCAGATACGCAGTATTTT.

The V call is TRBV11-2, the J call TRBJ2-1; TRBD2 matches at 8 bases. The CDR3 runs to 14 residues. From germline, CDR1 is SGHAT and CDR2 FQNNGV. J gave up 8 bases and V 2 bases, and 5 bases lay outside the gene matches. CDR3 sequence: CASSLTAGDDEQFF. CDR3 nucleotide sequence: TGTGCCAGCAGCTTAACAGCGGGGGATGATGAGCAGTTCTTC.

V and J are TRBV3-1 and TRBJ1-1, with D possibly being TRBD1 (6 bases). Deletions cut 0 bases from V and 3 bases from J, with 11 bases between. This CDR3 contains 15 residues. Germline CDR1 is LGHDT and CDR2 is YNNKEL (reference sequence). Here the CDR3 DNA reads TGTGCCAGCAGCCAAGATCGGGGGGGCCACACTGAAGCTTTCTTT. It specifies CASSQDRGGHTEAFF.

V gene TRBV28 combines with J gene TRBJ2-1; 8 bases agree with TRBD2. From germline, CDR1 is MDHEN and CDR2 SYDVKM. The CDR3 runs 15 residues. J was trimmed by 8 bases and V by 6 bases; bases with no gene match: 12. CDR3 protein: CASSRSGREIHEQFF. In DNA form, the CDR3 reads TGTGCCAGCAGCCGGTCCGGGAGGGAAATCCATGAGCAGTTCTTC.

CDR3 DNA: TGCAGCGTTGAAGATTCAAAGCTTCAGGGCGGGGAGCTGTTTTTT. It codes for CSVEDSKLQGGELFF. The genes are TRBV29-1 and TRBJ2-2; D may be TRBD1 (5 bases). From germline, CDR1 is SQVTM and CDR2 ANQGSEA. This CDR3 has 15 amino acids. Trimming shortened V by 0 bases and J by 7 bases, and 15 bases separated the two germline ends.

This clonotype was counted between two and nine times. The chain recombines TRBV3-1 with TRBJ2-7; D is possibly TRBD1 (5 bases). The CDR3 has 14 residues. Looked up from germline, CDR1 is LGHDT and CDR2 is YNNKEL (reference sequence). Trimming took off 4 bases at V and 4 bases at J, with 14 bases between the two ends. The CDR3, as DNA: TGTGCCAGCAGCCGGGCAGGGCCCTGGTACGAGCAGTACTTC. It encodes CASSRAGPWYEQYF.

The rearrangement uses TRBV29-1 and TRBJ2-1; 13 bases line up with TRBD2. Trimming at V came to 6 bases and at J to 4 bases, leaving 9 bases not matched to a gene. Germline CDR1 and CDR2: SQVTM and ANQGSEA. The length of the CDR3 is 16 residues. CDR3: CSVEHPGLAGYNEQFF. DNA for the CDR3: TGCAGCGTCGAACACCCGGGACTAGCGGGGTACAATGAGCAGTTCTTC.

There are a few counts of this clonotype. This chain connects TRBV4-3 to TRBJ2-3, with TRBD2 matching over 9 bases. With V trimmed by 2 bases and J by 9 bases, 6 bases remained unmatched. This CDR3 spans 14 amino acids. Germline assignment: CDR1 LGHNA and CDR2 YSLEER. The CDR3 region has the DNA TGCGCCAGCAGCCAAACTAAGCGGGGGGACACGCAGTATTTT. Its protein product is CASSQTKRGDTQYF.

This clonotype was picked up many times. This chain joins TRBV29-1 and TRBJ2-7; 7 bases map to TRBD2. J gave up 2 bases and V 0 bases, and 4 bases lay outside the gene matches. Germline V gene lookup returns CDR1 SQVTM and CDR2 ANQGSEA. This CDR3 spans 14 amino acids. CDR3 sequence (DNA): TGCAGCGTTGAAGATCCTAGCGGCCCCTACGAGCAGTACTTC. Translated: CSVEDPSGPYEQYF.

This clonotype was counted a few times. V is TRBV20-1 and J is TRBJ2-7, with TRBD2 identical over 9 bases. Germline-derived CDR1 and CDR2 are DFQATT and SNEGSKA (reference sequence). This CDR3 comprises 16 residues. V gave up 0 bases and J gave up 3 bases; unmatched junction bases: 9. In DNA, the CDR3 is TGCAGTGCTAGAGACCCCTATAGCGGGAGCTTCTACGAGCAGTACTTC. Translating gives CSARDPYSGSFYEQYF.

This chain joins TRBV20-1 and TRBJ2-3; D gene unclear. Germline assignment: CDR1 DFQATT and CDR2 SNEGSKA (reference sequence). The germline V and J ends were trimmed by 5 bases and 6 bases, with 15 bases remaining between them. This CDR3 is 13 amino acids long. CDR3 nucleotides: TGCAGTGCTTTGCTAGGAGCTTATGATACGCAGTATTTT. It codes for CSALLGAYDTQYF.

The chain uses TRBV29-1 and TRBJ2-1; TRBD1 aligns across 9 bases. This CDR3 has 13 amino acids. Trimming took 6 bases from V and 5 from J; bases not matched to a gene: 5. Germline CDR1 reads SQVTM; CDR2 reads ANQGSEA. CDR3 sequence: CSVDRGADNEQFF. CDR3 nucleotides: TGCAGCGTAGACAGGGGGGCGGACAATGAGCAGTTCTTC.

J is TRBJ2-1 and V is TRBV5-1; TRBD1 is a possible D gene (6 bases). Trimming removed 1 base at V and 0 bases at J, with 11 bases between. In germline, CDR1 is SGHRS, CDR2 YFSETQ. This CDR3 spans 16 amino acids. CDR3 amino acids: CASSLKGEHSYNEQFF. CDR3 DNA: TGCGCCAGCAGCTTGAAGGGGGAACACTCCTACAATGAGCAGTTCTTC.

This chain links TRBV15 with TRBJ2-1; 7 positions match TRBD2. There are 19 residues in the CDR3. The germline gives CDR1 LNHNV, CDR2 YYDKDF (reference sequence). V shed 0 bases and J 0 bases; nucleotides not matched to a gene: 11. CDR3 amino acids: CATSRDRASGRNSYNEQFF. The CDR3 DNA sequence: TGTGCCACCAGCAGAGATAGGGCTAGCGGACGGAACTCCTACAATGAGCAGTTCTTC.

This clonotype was observed a handful of times. The chain has TRBV6-6 and TRBJ1-5; possibly TRBD1 for D (5 bases). V was pared by 4 bases and J by 4 bases, with 11 bases between. The length of the CDR3 is 14 residues. Per germline, CDR1 MNHNY and CDR2 SVGAGI (reference sequence). In DNA form, the CDR3 reads TGTGCCAGCAGTTTTGGGGACCCGAATCAGCCCCAGCATTTT. Protein sequence: CASSFGDPNQPQHF.

The rearrangement uses TRBV12-3 or TRBV12-4 and TRBJ2-7; D uncertain. With 7 bases removed from V and 6 bases from J, the gap between germline ends came to 16 bases. This CDR3 contains 13 residues. The CDR3 sequence is CASNLGWLGEQYF. The CDR3, as DNA: TGTGCCAGCAATTTGGGGTGGTTAGGCGAGCAGTACTTC.

The genes are TRBV14 and TRBJ2-5; D gene unclear. The CDR3 runs to 14 residues. Trimming stripped 3 bases from V and 4 bases from J, with 12 bases between. CDR1 and CDR2 from the germline V gene are SGHDN and FVKESK. CDR3 sequence: CASSHARFVETQYF. The DNA for the CDR3 is TGTGCCAGCAGCCATGCACGATTTGTAGAGACCCAGTACTTC.